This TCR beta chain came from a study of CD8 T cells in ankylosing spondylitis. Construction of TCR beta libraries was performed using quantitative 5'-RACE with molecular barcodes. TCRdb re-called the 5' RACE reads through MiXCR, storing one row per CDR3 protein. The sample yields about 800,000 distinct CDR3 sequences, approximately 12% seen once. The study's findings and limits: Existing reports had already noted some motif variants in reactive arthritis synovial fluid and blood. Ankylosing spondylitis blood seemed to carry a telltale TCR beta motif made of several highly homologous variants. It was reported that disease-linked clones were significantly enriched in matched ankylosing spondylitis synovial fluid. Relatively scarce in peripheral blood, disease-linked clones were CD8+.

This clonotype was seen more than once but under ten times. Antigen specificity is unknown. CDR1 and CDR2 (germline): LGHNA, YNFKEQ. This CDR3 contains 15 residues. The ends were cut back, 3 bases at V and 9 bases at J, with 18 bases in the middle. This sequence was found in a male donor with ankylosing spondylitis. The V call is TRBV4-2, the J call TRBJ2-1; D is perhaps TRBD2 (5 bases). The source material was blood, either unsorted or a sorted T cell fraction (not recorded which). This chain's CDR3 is CASSQSMERGGEQFF. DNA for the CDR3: TGTGCCAGCAGCCAGTCCATGGAACGCGGAGGTGAGCAGTTCTTC.